The 27 T cell receptor beta chains given below trace back to one sample, sequenced in a study of T cell repertoires in cytomegalovirus infection. MiXCR was run by TCRdb on the reads, yielding one entry per CDR3 protein. This sample has approximately 250,000 distinct CDR3 sequences; 12% occur once, and the top ten carry 1.6%. Sequenced: PBMCs. The receptor source for this set is a human donor in good health (CMV status not recorded). Some clones in this sample may be carry-over from other donors' samples.

The chain uses TRBV29-1 and TRBJ1-1; D uncertain. Trimming removed 6 bases at V and 4 bases at J, with 18 bases between. Germline-derived CDR1 and CDR2 are SQVTM and ANQGSEA. CDR3 length: 14 residues. CDR3 nucleotide sequence: TGCAGCGTCCGGACCCTAAAGGATGGCACTGAAGCTTTCTTT. The encoded protein is CSVRTLKDGTEAFF.

This clonotype showed up many times. The CDR3 here is CASSRRTGANPTDTQYF. The CDR3 DNA sequence: TGTGCCAGCAGTCGCCGGACAGGAGCAAATCCTACAGATACGCAGTATTTT. This chain uses TRBV7-8 with TRBJ2-3, with TRBD1 matching 7 bases. This CDR3 is 17 amino acids long. The V gene end was trimmed by 6 bases and the J gene end by 3 bases; junction bases not matched to a gene: 15. Germline V CDR1 and CDR2: SGHVS, FQNEAQ.

This clonotype showed up many times. The chain links TRBV24-1 to TRBJ1-5; 8 bases align to TRBD1. V trimming: 5 bases; J trimming: 0 bases; junction bases outside the gene matches: 5. This CDR3 comprises 16 residues. CDR1 KGHDR and CDR2 SFDVKD come from the germline V gene. The DNA for the CDR3 is TGTGCCACCAGTGGGGGCAGGGGGCCTAGCAATCAGCCCCAGCATTTT. As protein: CATSGGRGPSNQPQHF.

This chain joins TRBV5-1 and TRBJ2-3, with D possibly being TRBD1 or TRBD2 (5 bases each). Looked up from germline, CDR1 is SGHRS and CDR2 is YFSETQ. This CDR3 has 16 amino acids. Trimming left V 3 bases short and J 1 base short, with 15 bases between. CDR3 residues: CASSWRDSGGTDTQYF. The CDR3 nucleotides are TGCGCCAGCAGCTGGCGAGACAGCGGAGGCACAGATACGCAGTATTTT.

J is TRBJ2-2 and V is TRBV15; 10 nucleotides agree with TRBD1. V shed 4 bases and J 5 bases; nucleotides not matched to a gene: 7. CDR3 length equals 16 residues. The germline V gene encodes CDR1 LNHNV and CDR2 YYDKDF (reference sequence). Written as DNA, the CDR3 is TGTGCCACCAGCAACCCGAGGACAGGGGGAACCGGGGAGCTGTTTTTT. Translating it yields CATSNPRTGGTGELFF.

In its sample, this clonotype was seen a few times. The chain couples TRBV29-1 to TRBJ1-1; weak D call: TRBD1 (6 bases). V lost 6 bases and J 1 base, leaving 12 bases between the germline ends. CDR1 and CDR2 from the germline V gene are SQVTM and ANQGSEA. This CDR3 spans 13 amino acids. The CDR3 nucleotides read TGCAGCGTGGCGACAGGTACGAACACTGAAGCTTTCTTT. Translation gives CSVATGTNTEAFF.

The chain recombines TRBV10-3 with TRBJ2-2; D is tentatively TRBD1 or TRBD2 (5 bases each). V lost 8 bases and J lost 4, with 11 bases in between. The CDR3 contains 13 residues. Per germline, CDR1 ENHRY and CDR2 SYGVKD. CDR3 sequence: CAIEGTVTGELFF. The CDR3 DNA follows: TGTGCCATCGAGGGGACCGTCACCGGGGAGCTGTTTTTT.

This clonotype was detected ten times or more. V usage is TRBV7-9 and J usage is TRBJ1-5, with no clear D. CDR3 length equals 15 residues. Germline V gives CDR1 SEHNR, CDR2 FQNEAQ (reference sequence). V lost 5 bases, J lost 5 bases, and 16 bases lay in between. The CDR3 DNA follows: TGTGCCAGCAGCCCCGATATTGGGCGAGATCAGCCCCAGCATTTT. It yields the protein CASSPDIGRDQPQHF. The whole variable domain, filled in from reference TRBV7-9 and TRBJ1-5, reads DTGVSQNPRHKITKRGQNVTFRCDPISEHNRLYWYRQTLGQGPEFLTYFQNEAQLEKSRLLSDRFSAERPKGSFSTLEIQRTEQGDSAMYLCASSPDIGRDQPQHFGDGTRLSIL.

V and J are TRBV19 and TRBJ2-5; D is unclear. With 5 bases removed from V and 4 bases from J, the gap between germline ends came to 11 bases. Germline values: CDR1 LNHDA, CDR2 SQIVND (reference sequence). The CDR3 extends over 13 amino acids. CDR3 amino acids: CASSPRQGETQYF. The CDR3 nucleotides read TGTGCCAGTAGTCCCCGCCAAGGAGAGACCCAGTACTTC.

This clonotype showed up just a few times. The chain has TRBV28 and TRBJ2-6; D not resolved. Germline-derived CDR1 and CDR2 are MDHEN and SYDVKM. This CDR3 is built from 17 residues. V lost 5 bases to trimming and J lost 0 bases, with 14 bases between them. CDR3 sequence reads: CASSPGGLTSGANVLTF. The CDR3 bases are TGTGCCAGCAGTCCAGGCGGCCTCACCTCTGGGGCCAACGTCCTGACTTTC. Full variable domain (remainder filled in from reference TRBV28 and TRBJ2-6): DVKVTQSSRYLVKRTGEKVFLECVQDMDHENMFWYRQDPGLGLRLIYFSYDVKMKEKGDIPEGYSVSREKKERFSLILESASTNQTSMYLCASSPGGLTSGANVLTFGAGSRLTVL.

This chain joins TRBV20-1 and TRBJ2-2; TRBD2 aligns across 7 bases. CDR1 DFQATT and CDR2 SNEGSKA come from the germline V gene (reference sequence). CDR3 length: 16 residues. J lost 0 bases, V lost 5 bases, and 9 bases had no gene match. The CDR3 coding sequence is TGCAGTGCTCCAAAGGGAGGGCTGACGAACACCGGGGAGCTGTTTTTT. Residues: CSAPKGGLTNTGELFF.

This clonotype was counted many times. The genes are TRBV6-2 or TRBV6-3 and TRBJ2-4, with 9 bases that match TRBD1. V lost 5 bases and J lost 6; bases outside the gene matches: 5. Germline V gene sequence: CDR1 MNHEY, CDR2 SVGEGT. The CDR3 extends over 14 amino acids. The CDR3: CASSPGTGRNIQYF. The CDR3 DNA follows: TGTGCCAGCAGTCCCGGGACAGGGAGAAACATTCAGTACTTC.

In this sample, this clonotype turned up many times. V and J are TRBV28 and TRBJ1-1; D unclear. This CDR3 region has 13 residues. Germline V CDR1 and CDR2: MDHEN, SYDVKM. Here the CDR3 DNA reads TGTGCGGCTGGGTCGGGTTCCATTAAACGAGCTTTCTTT. Its translation: CAAGSGSIKRAFF.

This clonotype has at least ten counts. V is TRBV5-5 and J is TRBJ2-3, with a weak D call TRBD2 (6 bases). V was trimmed by 3 bases and J by 3 bases, leaving 20 bases between them. The germline gives CDR1 SGHKS, CDR2 YYEKEE (reference sequence). The CDR3 is 17 residues long. CDR3 region: CASSSLNRRGGTDTQYF. The CDR3 coding sequence is TGTGCCAGCAGCTCATTAAACAGACGCGGAGGGACAGATACGCAGTATTTT.

This clonotype turned up a few times. This CDR3 is CASRTSGRLYTGELFF. The CDR3 DNA follows: TGTGCCAGTAGGACTAGCGGGAGGCTTTACACCGGGGAGCTGTTTTTT. The chain combines TRBV19 with TRBJ2-2, with TRBD2 identical over 13 bases. CDR3 length: 16 amino acids. V lost 6 bases and J lost 3; bases outside the gene matches: 4. Germline V gives CDR1 LNHDA, CDR2 SQIVND (reference sequence).

The gene calls are TRBV28 and TRBJ2-5, with 8 bases aligning to TRBD1. CDR3 length: 13 residues. CDR1 is MDHEN and CDR2 is SYDVKM in the germline V gene. J was trimmed by 2 bases and V by 6 bases; bases with no gene match: 2. In nucleotides, the CDR3 is TGTGCCAGCAGGGACAGGGCGCAAGAGACCCAGTACTTC. This codes for CASRDRAQETQYF.

This clonotype has at least ten counts. The chain recombines TRBV7-2 with TRBJ2-1; D remains ambiguous. The CDR3 consists of 16 residues. Trimming stripped 1 base from V and 4 bases from J, with 14 bases between. The germline gives CDR1 SGHTA, CDR2 FQGNSA. CDR3 coding DNA: TGTGCCAGCAGCTTAGGGGGTAAGGGTAGGTACAATGAGCAGTTCTTC. It is translated as CASSLGGKGRYNEQFF.

In this sample, this clonotype turned up many times. The gene calls are TRBV7-3 and TRBJ2-2; 8 bases align to TRBD2. The trim removed 4 bases at V and 0 bases at J, leaving 4 bases unmatched. The CDR3 contains 16 residues. CDR1 and CDR2 (germline): SGHTA, FQGTGA. This CDR3 reads CASSSGLVANTGELFF. In DNA form, the CDR3 reads TGTGCCAGCAGCTCGGGACTAGTCGCGAACACCGGGGAGCTGTTTTTT.

This clonotype was counted many times. The J gene is TRBJ1-1, the V gene TRBV28, with TRBD1 matching 8 bases. This CDR3 region has 14 residues. Trimming removed 6 bases from V and 5 bases from J; junction bases left unmatched: 8. Germline lookup yields CDR1 MDHEN and CDR2 SYDVKM. Here the CDR3 reads CASRSQGAGTEAFF. In nucleotides, the CDR3 is TGTGCCAGCAGGTCCCAGGGGGCTGGGACTGAAGCTTTCTTT.

This clonotype occurred many times. This chain connects TRBV7-2 to TRBJ1-1, with D maybe TRBD1 (5 bases). This CDR3 comprises 15 residues. Germline V gives CDR1 SGHTA, CDR2 FQGNSA. Trimming shortened V by 2 bases and J by 3 bases, and 13 bases separated the two germline ends. The CDR3 DNA reads as TGTGCCAGCAGCTTATTCCCAGGGAGGGACACTGAAGCTTTCTTT. Translated: CASSLFPGRDTEAFF.

The rearrangement joins TRBV5-1 to TRBJ2-1; D gene uncertain. V was cut by 0 bases and J by 6 bases, with 7 bases left in between. CDR3 size: 13 residues. Germline V gene lookup returns CDR1 SGHRS and CDR2 YFSETQ. CDR3 nucleotide sequence: TGCGCCAGCAGCTTGGAGGCGGTCAATGAGCAGTTCTTC. Its protein is CASSLEAVNEQFF.

The gene calls are TRBV19 and TRBJ2-7, with 11 nucleotides matching TRBD2. Germline assignment: CDR1 LNHDA and CDR2 SQIVND (reference sequence). This CDR3 spans 15 amino acids. The trim removed 7 bases at V and 0 bases at J, leaving 5 bases unmatched. The CDR3 is CASKLAGESSYEQYF. The CDR3 DNA sequence: TGTGCCAGTAAACTAGCGGGGGAGAGCTCCTACGAGCAGTACTTC.

In this sample, this clonotype turned up a few times. The chain employs TRBV2 and TRBJ1-5; D is unclear. Germline lookup yields CDR1 SNHLY and CDR2 FYNNEI. The V gene lost 3 bases and the J gene lost 0 bases, with 9 bases spanning the gap. CDR3 size: 15 residues. CDR3 in DNA: TGTGCCAGCAGTGAGGACGGACTTAGCAATCAGCCCCAGCATTTT. Its protein product is CASSEDGLSNQPQHF.

Concerning this clonotype itself: The junction differs from germline at one of its ends, possibly a read error. For the CDR3, the DNA is TGTGCCAGCAGCTTGGGGACAGGGAGGAGTTCCTACGAGCAGTACTTC. This translates into CASSLGTGRSSYEQYF. The genes are TRBV5-3 and TRBJ2-7, with 9 bases lining up with TRBD1. TRBV5-3 falls under the ORF class, with uncertain function. The length of the CDR3 is 16 residues.

The genes are TRBV29-1 and TRBJ2-5; 7 nucleotides match TRBD2. With V trimmed by 1 base and J by 1 base, 6 bases remained unmatched. Germline loops: CDR1 SQVTM, CDR2 ANQGSEA. The CDR3 is 15 amino acids. The DNA for the CDR3 is TGCAGCGTTGAAGGTCTAGCGGAGCCCCAAGAGACCCAGTACTTC. Protein: CSVEGLAEPQETQYF.

There are many counts of this clonotype. This chain links TRBV7-2 with TRBJ2-3; 7 bases match TRBD2. The germline gives CDR1 SGHTA, CDR2 FQGNSA. V trimming: 5 bases; J trimming: 7 bases; junction bases outside the gene matches: 6. The CDR3 covers 13 residues. CDR3: CASSVGRINTQYF. CDR3 nucleotides: TGTGCCAGCAGCGTCGGGAGGATAAATACGCAGTATTTT.

This clonotype was found a few times. The genes are TRBV6-2 or TRBV6-3 and TRBJ1-5; D not resolved. The V gene lost 0 bases and the J gene lost 0 bases, with 6 bases spanning the gap. The CDR3 has 15 amino acids. Germline-derived CDR1 and CDR2 are MNHEY and SVGEGT. The CDR3 coding sequence is TGTGCCAGCAGTTACTCGTTGTATAGCAATCAGCCCCAGCATTTT. This encodes CASSYSLYSNQPQHF.